This T cell receptor beta chain originates from a study of somatic mutations in cytotoxic T cells in rheumatoid arthritis. Whole-study context: Right after diagnosis, and before any treatment had started, patient peripheral blood (around 28 ml EDTA) was drawn.

General study findings and limits: Relative to age-matched healthy controls, rheumatoid arthritis patients did not differ significantly in CD8+ T-cell clonality.

Sequencing was performed with immunoSEQ multiplex PCR; in TCRdb, only in-frame clones are kept and a portion is missing. The sample lists several thousand clones, 79% occurring once. Concerning this clone: Its antigen remains unidentified.

Germline lookup yields CDR1 MNHEY and CDR2 SVGAGI. Trimming cost V 0 bases and J 4 bases, with 15 bases left between them. The CDR3 consists of 16 residues. This chain joins TRBV6-5 and TRBJ1-2; D may be TRBD1 (5 bases). The sequenced sample consisted of CD8+ T cells sorted from blood. This TCR was recovered from an adult with rheumatoid arthritis. CDR3 in amino acids: CASSYSMYAGPYGYTF. DNA of the CDR3: TGTGCCAGCAGTTACTCGATGTATGCGGGACCCTATGGCTACACCTTC.